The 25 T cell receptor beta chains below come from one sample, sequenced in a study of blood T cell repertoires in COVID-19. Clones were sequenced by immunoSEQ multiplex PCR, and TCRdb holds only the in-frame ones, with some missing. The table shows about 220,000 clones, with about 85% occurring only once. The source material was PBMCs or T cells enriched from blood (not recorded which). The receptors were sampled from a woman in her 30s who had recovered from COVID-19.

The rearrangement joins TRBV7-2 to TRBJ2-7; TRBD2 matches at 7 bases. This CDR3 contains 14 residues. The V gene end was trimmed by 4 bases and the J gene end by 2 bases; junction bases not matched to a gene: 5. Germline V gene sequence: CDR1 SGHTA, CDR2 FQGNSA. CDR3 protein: CASSSGTIPYEQYF. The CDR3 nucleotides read TGTGCCAGCAGCTCCGGGACTATCCCCTACGAGCAGTACTTC.

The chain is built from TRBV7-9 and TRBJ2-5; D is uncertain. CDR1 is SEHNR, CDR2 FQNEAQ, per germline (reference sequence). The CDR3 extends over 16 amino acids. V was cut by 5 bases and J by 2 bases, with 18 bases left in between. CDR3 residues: CASSPLGPSTQETQYF. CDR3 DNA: TGTGCCAGCAGCCCCCTAGGCCCCTCCACTCAAGAGACCCAGTACTTC.

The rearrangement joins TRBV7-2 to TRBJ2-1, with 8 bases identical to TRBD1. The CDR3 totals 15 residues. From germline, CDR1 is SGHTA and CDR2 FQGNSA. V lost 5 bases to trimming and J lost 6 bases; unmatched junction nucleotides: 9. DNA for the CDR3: TGTGCCAGCAGCCCCACAGGGGGATCGGGCAATGAGCAGTTCTTC. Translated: CASSPTGGSGNEQFF.

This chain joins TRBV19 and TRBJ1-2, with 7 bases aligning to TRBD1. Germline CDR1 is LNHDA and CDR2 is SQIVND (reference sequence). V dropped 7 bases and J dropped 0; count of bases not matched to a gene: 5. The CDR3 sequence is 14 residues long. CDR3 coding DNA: TGTGCCAGTAACACAGGGGAATCTAACTATGGCTACACCTTC. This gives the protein CASNTGESNYGYTF.

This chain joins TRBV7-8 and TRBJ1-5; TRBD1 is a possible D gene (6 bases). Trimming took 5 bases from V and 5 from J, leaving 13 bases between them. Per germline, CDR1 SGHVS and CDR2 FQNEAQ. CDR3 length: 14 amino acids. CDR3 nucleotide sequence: TGTGCCAGCAGCGTTATAGGGGGTGATCAGCCCCAGCATTTT. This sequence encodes CASSVIGGDQPQHF.

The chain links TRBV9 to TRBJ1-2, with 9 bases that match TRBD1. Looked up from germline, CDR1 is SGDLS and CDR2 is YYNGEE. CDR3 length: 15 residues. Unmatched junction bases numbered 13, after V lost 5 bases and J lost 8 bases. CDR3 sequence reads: CASRTDQQGAWGYTF. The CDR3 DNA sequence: TGTGCCAGCAGGACCGATCAACAGGGGGCCTGGGGCTACACCTTC.

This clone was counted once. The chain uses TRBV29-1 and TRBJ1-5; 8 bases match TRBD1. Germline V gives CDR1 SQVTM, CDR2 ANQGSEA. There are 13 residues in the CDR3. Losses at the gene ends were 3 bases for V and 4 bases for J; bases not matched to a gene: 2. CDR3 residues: CSVETGDNQPQHF. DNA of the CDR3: TGCAGCGTTGAGACAGGGGATAATCAGCCCCAGCATTTT. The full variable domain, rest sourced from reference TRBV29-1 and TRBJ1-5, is SAVISQKPSRDICQRGTSLTIQCQVDSQVTMMFWYRQQPGQSLTLIATANQGSEATYESGFVIDKFPISRPNLTFSTLTVSNMSPEDSSIYLCSVETGDNQPQHFGDGTRLSIL.

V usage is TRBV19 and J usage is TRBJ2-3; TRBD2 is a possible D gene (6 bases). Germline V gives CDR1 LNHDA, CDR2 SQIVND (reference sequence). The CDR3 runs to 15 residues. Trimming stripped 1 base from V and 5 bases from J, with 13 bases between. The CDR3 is CASSIVMVGGDTQYF. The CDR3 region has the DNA TGTGCCAGTAGTATAGTGATGGTCGGGGGAGATACGCAGTATTTT.

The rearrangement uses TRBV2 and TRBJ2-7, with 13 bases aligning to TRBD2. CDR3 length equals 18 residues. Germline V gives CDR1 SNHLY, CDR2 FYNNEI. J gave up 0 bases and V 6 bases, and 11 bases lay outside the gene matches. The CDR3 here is CASRKGLAGTLSSYEQYF. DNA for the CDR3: TGTGCCAGCAGGAAGGGACTAGCGGGGACCCTTAGCTCCTACGAGCAGTACTTC.

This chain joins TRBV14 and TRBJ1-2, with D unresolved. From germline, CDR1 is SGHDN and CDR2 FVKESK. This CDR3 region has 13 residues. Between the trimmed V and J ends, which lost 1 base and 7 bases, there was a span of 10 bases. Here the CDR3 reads CASSQVSASGYTF. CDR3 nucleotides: TGTGCCAGCAGCCAAGTAAGCGCCTCTGGCTACACCTTC.

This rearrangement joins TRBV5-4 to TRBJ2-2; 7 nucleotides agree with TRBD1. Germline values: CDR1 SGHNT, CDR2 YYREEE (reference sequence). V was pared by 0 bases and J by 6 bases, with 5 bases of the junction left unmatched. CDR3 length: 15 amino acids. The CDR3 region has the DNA TGTGCCAGCAGCTTGGGACAGGGCGGAGCCGGGGAGCTGTTTTTT. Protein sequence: CASSLGQGGAGELFF. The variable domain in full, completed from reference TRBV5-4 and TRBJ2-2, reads ETGVTQSPTHLIKTRGQQVTLRCSSQSGHNTVSWYQQALGQGPQFIFQYYREEENGRGNFPPRFSGLQFPNYSSELNVNALELDDSALYLCASSLGQGGAGELFFGEGSRLTVL.

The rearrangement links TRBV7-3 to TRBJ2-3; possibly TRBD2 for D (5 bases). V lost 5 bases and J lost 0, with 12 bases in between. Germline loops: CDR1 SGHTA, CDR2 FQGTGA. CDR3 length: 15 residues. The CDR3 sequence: CASSHDYHSTDTQYF. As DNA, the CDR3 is TGTGCCAGCAGCCATGACTATCACAGCACAGATACGCAGTATTTT. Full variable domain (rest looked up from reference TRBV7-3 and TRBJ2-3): GAGVSQTPSNKVTEKGKYVELRCDPISGHTALYWYRQSLGQGPEFLIYFQGTGAADDSGLPNDRFFAVRPEGSVSTLKIQRTERGDSAVYLCASSHDYHSTDTQYFGPGTRLTVL.

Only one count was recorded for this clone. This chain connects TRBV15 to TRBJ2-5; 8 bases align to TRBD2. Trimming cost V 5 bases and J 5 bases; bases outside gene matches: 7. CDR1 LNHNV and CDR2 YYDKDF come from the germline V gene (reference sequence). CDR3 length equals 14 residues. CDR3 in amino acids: CATSPGGRGETQYF. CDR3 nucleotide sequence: TGTGCCACCAGCCCGGGGGGGCGAGGGGAGACCCAGTACTTC.

As DNA, the CDR3 is TGTGCCAGCAGCCTTAGCCGCTCCTACGAGCAGTACTTC. This codes for CASSLSRSYEQYF. This rearrangement joins TRBV7-3 to TRBJ2-7; unclear D gene. This CDR3 region has 13 residues. Germline assignment: CDR1 SGHTA and CDR2 FQGTGA. The germline V and J ends were trimmed by 5 bases and 0 bases, with 8 bases remaining between them. The full variable domain, in which reference TRBV7-3 and TRBJ2-7 provide the parts outside the CDR3, is GAGVSQTPSNKVTEKGKYVELRCDPISGHTALYWYRQSLGQGPEFLIYFQGTGAADDSGLPNDRFFAVRPEGSVSTLKIQRTERGDSAVYLCASSLSRSYEQYFGPGTRLTVT.

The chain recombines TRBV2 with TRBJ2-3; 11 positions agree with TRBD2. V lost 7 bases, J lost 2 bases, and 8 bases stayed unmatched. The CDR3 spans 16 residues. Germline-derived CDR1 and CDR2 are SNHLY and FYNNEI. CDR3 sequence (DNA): TGTGCCAGCACCCGACTAGCGGGGAGGAACACAGATACGCAGTATTTT. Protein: CASTRLAGRNTDTQYF.

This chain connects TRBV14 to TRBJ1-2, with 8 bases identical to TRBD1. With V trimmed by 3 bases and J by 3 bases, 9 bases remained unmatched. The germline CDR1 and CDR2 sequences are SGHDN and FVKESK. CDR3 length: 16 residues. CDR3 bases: TGTGCCAGCAGCCAGGCTGGACAGGGCGGCGACTATGGCTACACCTTC. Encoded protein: CASSQAGQGGDYGYTF.

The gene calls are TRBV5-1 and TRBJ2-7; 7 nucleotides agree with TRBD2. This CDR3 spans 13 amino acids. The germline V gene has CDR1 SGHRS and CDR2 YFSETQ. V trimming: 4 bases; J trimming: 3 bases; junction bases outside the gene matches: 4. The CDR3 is CASSRDYFYEQYF. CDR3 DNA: TGCGCCAGCAGCCGGGACTACTTCTACGAGCAGTACTTC.

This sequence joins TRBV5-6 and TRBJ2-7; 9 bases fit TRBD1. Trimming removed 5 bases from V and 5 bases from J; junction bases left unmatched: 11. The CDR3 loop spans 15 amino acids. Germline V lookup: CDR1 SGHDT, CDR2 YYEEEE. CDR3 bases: TGTGCCAGCAGTTATATCGGGACAGGGTCCCACGAGCAGTACTTC. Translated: CASSYIGTGSHEQYF.

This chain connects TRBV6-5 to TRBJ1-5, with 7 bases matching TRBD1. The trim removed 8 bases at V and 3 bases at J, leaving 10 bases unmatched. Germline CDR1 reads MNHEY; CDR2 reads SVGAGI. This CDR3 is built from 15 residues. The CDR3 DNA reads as TGTGCCAGCGGAAATACAGGGGATCCCAATCAGCCCCAGCATTTT. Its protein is CASGNTGDPNQPQHF.

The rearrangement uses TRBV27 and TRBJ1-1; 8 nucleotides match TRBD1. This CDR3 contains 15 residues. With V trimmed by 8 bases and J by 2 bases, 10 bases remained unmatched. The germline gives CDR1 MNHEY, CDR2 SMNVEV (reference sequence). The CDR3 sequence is CASLQTGAFNTEAFF. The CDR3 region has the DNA TGTGCCAGCCTTCAGACAGGGGCTTTTAACACTGAAGCTTTCTTT.

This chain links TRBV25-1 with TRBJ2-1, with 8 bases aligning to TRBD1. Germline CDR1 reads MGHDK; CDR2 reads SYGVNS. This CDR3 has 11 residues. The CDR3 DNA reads TGTGGGGCAGGGGGCCACAATGAGCAGTTCTTC. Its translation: CGAGGHNEQFF.

The CDR3 region has the DNA TGTGCCAGCAACGGACAGGGGTGGACTGAAGCTTTCTTT. As protein: CASNGQGWTEAFF. The chain is built from TRBV5-6 and TRBJ1-1, with TRBD1 matching over 9 bases. Germline V lookup: CDR1 SGHDT, CDR2 YYEEEE. CDR3 length equals 13 residues. The trim removed 6 bases at V and 5 bases at J, leaving 5 bases unmatched.

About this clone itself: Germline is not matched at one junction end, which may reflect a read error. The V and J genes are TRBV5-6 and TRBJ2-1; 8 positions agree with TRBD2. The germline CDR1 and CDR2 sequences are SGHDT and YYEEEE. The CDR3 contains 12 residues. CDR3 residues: CASSPGLARRIF. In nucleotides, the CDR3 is TGTGCCAGCAGCCCCGGACTAGCCAGGCGGATCTTC.

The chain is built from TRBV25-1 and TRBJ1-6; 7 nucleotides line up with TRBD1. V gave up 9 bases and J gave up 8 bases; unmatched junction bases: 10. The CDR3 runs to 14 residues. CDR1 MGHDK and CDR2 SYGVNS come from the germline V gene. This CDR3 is CASRGDREYSPLHF. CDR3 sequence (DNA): TGTGCCAGTAGAGGAGACAGGGAATATTCACCCCTCCACTTT.

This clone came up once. CDR3 in amino acids: CASSREDGQGREAFF. DNA of the CDR3: TGTGCCAGCAGCCGAGAAGACGGACAGGGACGGGAAGCTTTCTTT. The chain couples TRBV4-2 to TRBJ1-1; 8 bases are shared with TRBD1. Germline V CDR1 and CDR2: LGHNA, YNFKEQ. J was trimmed by 8 bases and V by 4 bases; bases with no gene match: 12. CDR3 length: 15 amino acids.